What follows are 9 T cell receptor beta chains derived from one specimen sequenced in a study of T cell responses to AZD1222 COVID-19 vaccine. Produced via immunoSEQ multiplex PCR; TCRdb's table is partial and in-frame only. Here the sample spans roughly 180,000 clones, more than 85% being singletons. The sequencing used peripheral blood, collected 28 days after the second AZD1222 dose. These receptors were obtained from an adult who received the AZD1222 COVID-19 vaccine.

This clone was seen just once. Other DNA sequences in this sample translate to the same CDR3. V gene TRBV7-2 combines with J gene TRBJ2-2, with a possible D match to TRBD2 (6 bases). The V gene lost 3 bases and the J gene lost 1 base, with 6 bases spanning the gap. Germline V gene lookup returns CDR1 SGHTA and CDR2 FQGNSA. This CDR3 comprises 14 residues. The CDR3 DNA reads as TGTGCCAGCAGCTTTAGCGGGAACACCGGGGAGCTGTTTTTT. It encodes CASSFSGNTGELFF.

A note on this clone: The junction and the germline gene differ at one end; a read error may be behind it. The chain is built from TRBV14 and TRBJ2-7; possible D gene TRBD1, 7 bases. The CDR3 is 13 amino acids. Per germline, CDR1 SGHDN and CDR2 FVKESK. The CDR3 nucleotides are TGTGCCAGCAGCCAGGCGGGACAGCAACAAACCCCCTTC. Protein: CASSQAGQQQTPF.

The chain couples TRBV7-2 to TRBJ2-2, with D possibly matching TRBD2 (5 bases). This CDR3 spans 15 amino acids. Per the germline V gene, CDR1 is SGHTA and CDR2 is FQGNSA. V lost 5 bases, J lost 6 bases, and 16 bases lay in between. The CDR3 sequence: CASSGPNPSSGELFF. The CDR3 DNA reads TGTGCCAGCAGCGGACCCAACCCTAGCTCCGGGGAGCTGTTTTTT.

V usage is TRBV2 and J usage is TRBJ1-6; D call uncertain. Germline CDR1 reads SNHLY; CDR2 reads FYNNEI. With 6 bases removed from V and 7 bases from J, the gap between germline ends came to 4 bases. CDR3 size: 11 residues. DNA for the CDR3: TGTGCCAGCAGCGCGAATTCACCCCTCCACTTT. Residues: CASSANSPLHF.

The V and J genes are TRBV19 and TRBJ1-2, with D uncertain. Germline V CDR1 and CDR2: LNHDA, SQIVND (reference sequence). V shed 4 bases and J shed 1 base, with 13 bases lying between them. The CDR3 contains 15 residues. The DNA for the CDR3 is TGTGCCAGTAGTAAGTTAACCCCCGGTAACTATGGCTACACCTTC. It specifies CASSKLTPGNYGYTF.

A single count supports this clone. This chain links TRBV27 with TRBJ1-4; D gene ambiguous. V shed 4 bases and J shed 8 bases, with 11 bases lying between them. The CDR3 has 13 residues. Germline V gene sequence: CDR1 MNHEY, CDR2 SMNVEV (reference sequence). CDR3 in DNA: TGTGCCAGCAGTTCCAGGTTAGAAGAAAAACTGTTTTTT. Translating gives CASSSRLEEKLFF. Full variable domain (missing parts from reference TRBV27 and TRBJ1-4): EAQVTQNPRYLITVTGKKLTVTCSQNMNHEYMSWYRQDPGLGLRQIYYSMNVEVTDKGDVPEGYKVSRKEKRNFPLILESPSPNQTSLYFCASSSRLEEKLFFGSGTQLSVL.

This clone has a count of ten or more. The chain carries TRBV2 and TRBJ2-3, with 12 bases matching TRBD2. The germline gives CDR1 SNHLY, CDR2 FYNNEI. This CDR3 is built from 17 residues. Losses at the gene ends were 1 base for V and 4 bases for J; bases not matched to a gene: 6. CDR3 nucleotides: TGTGCCAGCAGTGAAGTGACTAGCGGGAGAGGTGCAGATACGCAGTATTTT. Its translation is CASSEVTSGRGADTQYF.

V and J are TRBV2 and TRBJ1-5, with 10 positions matching TRBD1. The ends lost 7 bases at V and 2 bases at J; junction bases unmatched: 11. Germline V gene lookup returns CDR1 SNHLY and CDR2 FYNNEI. The CDR3 has 17 amino acids. CDR3 DNA sequence: TGTGCCAGCAAAAAAGGGACAGGGGTGTGGGGCAATCAGCCCCAGCATTTT. Translated, it gives CASKKGTGVWGNQPQHF. Using reference TRBV2 and TRBJ1-5 for the parts outside the CDR3, the full variable domain is EPEVTQTPSHQVTQMGQEVILRCVPISNHLYFYWYRQILGQKVEFLVSFYNNEISEKSEIFDDQFSVERPDGSNFTLKIRSTKLEDSAMYFCASKKGTGVWGNQPQHFGDGTRLSIL.

This chain connects TRBV25-1 to TRBJ1-1; possibly TRBD1 for D (6 bases). The V gene lost 6 bases and the J gene lost 4 bases, with 12 bases spanning the gap. Germline V CDR1 and CDR2: MGHDK, SYGVNS. This CDR3 is built from 13 residues. The CDR3 DNA is TGTGCCAGCAGAAGGGGGGATGGCACTGAAGCTTTCTTT. This translates into CASRRGDGTEAFF.